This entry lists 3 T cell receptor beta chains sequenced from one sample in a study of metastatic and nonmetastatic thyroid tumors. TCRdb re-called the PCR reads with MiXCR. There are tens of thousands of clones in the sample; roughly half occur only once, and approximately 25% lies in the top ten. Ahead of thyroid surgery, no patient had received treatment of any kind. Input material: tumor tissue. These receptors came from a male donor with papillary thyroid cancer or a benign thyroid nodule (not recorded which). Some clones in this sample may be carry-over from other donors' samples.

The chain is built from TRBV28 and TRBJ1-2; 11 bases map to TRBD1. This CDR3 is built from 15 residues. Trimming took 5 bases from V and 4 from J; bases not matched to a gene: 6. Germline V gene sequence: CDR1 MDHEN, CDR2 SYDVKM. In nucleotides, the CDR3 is TGTGCCAGCAGTCCCCGGGACAGGGGGTCCTATGGCTACACCTTC. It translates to CASSPRDRGSYGYTF.

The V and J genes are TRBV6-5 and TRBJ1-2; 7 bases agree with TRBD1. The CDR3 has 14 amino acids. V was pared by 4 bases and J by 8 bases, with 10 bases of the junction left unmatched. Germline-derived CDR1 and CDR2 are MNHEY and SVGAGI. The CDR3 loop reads CASSSGQVGRGYTF. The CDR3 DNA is TGTGCCAGCAGTTCAGGACAGGTGGGACGGGGCTACACCTTC.

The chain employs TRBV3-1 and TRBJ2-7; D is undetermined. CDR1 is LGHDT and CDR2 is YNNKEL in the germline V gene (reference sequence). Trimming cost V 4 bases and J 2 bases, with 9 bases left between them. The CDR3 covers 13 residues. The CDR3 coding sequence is TGTGCCAGCAGCCGACCCGGGCCCTACGAGCAGTACTTC. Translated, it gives CASSRPGPYEQYF.